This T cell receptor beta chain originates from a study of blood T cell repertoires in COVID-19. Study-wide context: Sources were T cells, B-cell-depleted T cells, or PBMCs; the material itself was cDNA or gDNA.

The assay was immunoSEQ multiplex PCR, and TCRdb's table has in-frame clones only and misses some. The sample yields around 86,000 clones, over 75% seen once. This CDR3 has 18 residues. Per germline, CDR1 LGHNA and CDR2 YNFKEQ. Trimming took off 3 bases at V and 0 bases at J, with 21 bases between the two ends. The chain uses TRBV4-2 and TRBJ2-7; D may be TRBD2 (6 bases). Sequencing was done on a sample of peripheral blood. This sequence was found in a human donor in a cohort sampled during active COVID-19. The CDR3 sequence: CASSQRAPAGGASYEQYF. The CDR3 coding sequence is TGTGCCAGCAGCCAGAGGGCCCCAGCGGGCGGGGCCTCCTACGAGCAGTACTTC.